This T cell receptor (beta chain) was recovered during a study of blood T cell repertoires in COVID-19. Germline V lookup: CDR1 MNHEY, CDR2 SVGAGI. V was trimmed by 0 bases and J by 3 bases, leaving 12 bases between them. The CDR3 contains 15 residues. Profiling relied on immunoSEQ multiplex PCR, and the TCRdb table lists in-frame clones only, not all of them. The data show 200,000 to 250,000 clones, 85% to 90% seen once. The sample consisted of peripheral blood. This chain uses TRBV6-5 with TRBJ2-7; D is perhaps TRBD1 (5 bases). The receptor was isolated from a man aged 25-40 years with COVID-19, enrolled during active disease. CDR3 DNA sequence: TGTGCCAGCAGTTACTCGAACCCAGGGAACTACGAGCAGTACTTC. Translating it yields CASSYSNPGNYEQYF.